The source of this T cell receptor beta chain is a study of shared clonotypes between healthy human individuals. Study-wide context: Donor composition was a couple of women and a few men, aged 18 to 49.

The germline CDR1 and CDR2 sequences are MDHEN and SYDVKM. This CDR3 has 14 residues. V dropped 5 bases and J dropped 7; count of bases not matched to a gene: 10. TCRdb's copy holds only in-frame clones and misses some; the assay was immunoSEQ multiplex PCR. This table has some 2.3 million clones, approximately 93% appearing once. Of note for this clone: Its specificity is not known.

Study results and caveats: Estimated richness was generally greater in naive than memory subsets. Researchers sampled only blood; tissue repertoires likely differ.

HIV-negative, healthy adults without recent acute infections or vaccinations were the donors. This receptor was identified in a man between 18 and 29 years old in good health. Some clones in this sample may be carry-over from other donors' samples. The sequenced sample consisted of naive CD4+ T cells from PBMCs. Subset defined: CD45RA+ positively selected. The V call is TRBV28, the J call TRBJ2-7; TRBD1 aligns across 8 bases. The CDR3 DNA reads TGTGCCAGCAGTATGCACGGACAGGGCGAAGAGCAGTACTTC. It specifies CASSMHGQGEEQYF.